This TCR beta chain was retrieved from a study of T cell responses to AZD1222 COVID-19 vaccine. Whole-study results and caveats: Variant regions that are unmutated are reportedly the target of nearly half of spike-specific TCRs. Regions 160-218 and 743-854 dominated among vaccine-associated CD4 TCRs spanning spike.

V lost 4 bases and J lost 1; bases outside the gene matches: 6. Germline values: CDR1 MGHRA, CDR2 YSYEKL. The CDR3 runs to 15 residues. Here immunoSEQ multiplex PCR was the method, and the copy in TCRdb shows in-frame clones only, minus some. The table includes 90,000 to 100,000 clones, 88% detected once. With regard to this clone: What it binds is unknown.

This chain links TRBV4-1 with TRBJ1-1; 7 bases map to TRBD1. The material was peripheral blood, obtained 28 days after the second AZD1222 dose. This clonotype originated in an adult who received the AZD1222 COVID-19 vaccine. The CDR3 loop reads CASSRTGAENTEAFF. The CDR3 DNA sequence: TGCGCCAGCAGCCGAACAGGGGCGGAGAACACTGAAGCTTTCTTT.